Listed here are 20 T cell receptor beta chains from one sample, sequenced in a study of blood T cells in healthy people across ages. Through a sample-barcoded 5' primer and a J-beta primer mix, a second PCR was run for about 6 to 11 cycles. Via MiXCR, TCRdb re-called the 5' RACE reads, giving one row per CDR3 protein. The table has about 730,000 distinct CDR3 sequences, more than 40% seen once. The sample comprised blood. The receptors were sampled from a woman in her sixties in good health.

This chain links TRBV27 with TRBJ1-1; 7 bases fit TRBD1. Germline V lookup: CDR1 MNHEY, CDR2 SMNVEV (reference sequence). This CDR3 contains 16 residues. Trimming took 5 bases from V and 0 from J; bases not matched to a gene: 9. The chain's CDR3 is CASSPWTGRMNTEAFF. CDR3 DNA sequence: TGTGCCAGCAGTCCGTGGACAGGTAGGATGAACACTGAAGCTTTCTTT.

The chain combines TRBV29-1 with TRBJ1-1; 7 bases agree with TRBD1. V dropped 1 base and J dropped 9; count of bases not matched to a gene: 5. Germline CDR1 reads SQVTM; CDR2 reads ANQGSEA. CDR3 length: 12 amino acids. CDR3: CSVEGQGGKAFF. The DNA of the CDR3 is TGCAGCGTTGAAGGACAGGGAGGGAAAGCTTTCTTT.

The rearrangement links TRBV20-1 to TRBJ2-1; no reliable D call. Looked up from germline, CDR1 is DFQATT and CDR2 is SNEGSKA (reference sequence). V was shortened by 5 bases and J by 6 bases, with 20 bases between the two germline ends. The CDR3 length is 15 residues. CDR3 in amino acids: CSAGKTAVGANEQFF. In DNA, the CDR3 is TGCAGTGCTGGGAAAACCGCCGTGGGCGCCAATGAGCAGTTCTTC.

The V and J genes are TRBV20-1 and TRBJ2-7, with TRBD2 as a possible D gene (6 bases). Matching the DNA end better, TRBJ2-5 makes the J call doubtful. This CDR3 contains 15 residues. Germline V gene sequence: CDR1 DFQATT, CDR2 SNEGSKA (reference sequence). CDR3 sequence (DNA): TGCAGTGCTAGAGATGGGCGGGGAACCCTAGAGACCCAGTACTTC. Protein sequence: CSARDGRGTLETQYF.

To note about this clonotype: Relative to the germline gene, one junction end is altered; a read error may explain this. V usage is TRBV12-3 or TRBV12-4 and J usage is TRBJ2-1; 10 nucleotides agree with TRBD2. The CDR3 extends over 16 amino acids. The CDR3 loop is CVSSLVSGGSYNEQFF. The CDR3 DNA sequence: TGTGTCAGCAGTTTAGTTAGCGGGGGGTCTTACAATGAGCAGTTCTTC.

This chain joins TRBV24-1 and TRBJ1-5; 8 nucleotides agree with TRBD1. Germline values: CDR1 KGHDR, CDR2 SFDVKD. The CDR3 covers 15 residues. Germline trimming cut 7 bases from V and 5 bases from J; bases unmatched to any gene: 9. In DNA form, the CDR3 reads TGTGCCACCAGCAAGACAGGGGTGGGCCATCAGCCCCAGCATTTT. This gives the protein CATSKTGVGHQPQHF.

V usage is TRBV7-9 and J usage is TRBJ2-1, with a tentative D call TRBD1 (6 bases). CDR1 and CDR2 from the germline V gene are SEHNR and FQNEAQ (reference sequence). The CDR3 loop spans 15 amino acids. V lost 5 bases and J 6 bases, leaving 17 bases between the germline ends. The CDR3 DNA follows: TGTGCCAGCAGCAACTCCGGGGCAGGGGCCAATGAGCAGTTCTTC. Translating it yields CASSNSGAGANEQFF.

The CDR3 loop reads CSATRRMSNQPQHF. The CDR3 coding sequence is TGCAGTGCTACGAGAAGGATGAGCAATCAGCCCCAGCATTTT. This chain uses TRBV20-1 with TRBJ1-5; D ambiguous. The germline V gene encodes CDR1 DFQATT and CDR2 SNEGSKA (reference sequence). This CDR3 is 14 amino acids long. Between the trimmed V and J ends, which lost 4 bases and 1 base, there was a span of 11 bases.

As to this clonotype: It may be a read error: a sequence one base away is much more abundant. The J gene is TRBJ2-3, the V gene TRBV29-1, with 12 nucleotides matching TRBD2. The V segment lost 8 bases and the J segment 5 bases; nucleotides outside the gene matches: 14. Germline V lookup: CDR1 SQVTM, CDR2 ANQGSEA. The CDR3 is 16 amino acids. CDR3 sequence reads: CSISTSGGSNLDTQYF. The CDR3 nucleotides are TGCAGCATCTCGACTAGCGGGGGAAGCAACCTAGATACGCAGTATTTT.

The rearrangement uses TRBV7-3 and TRBJ2-1, with 8 bases aligning to TRBD2. The V segment lost 0 bases and the J segment 8 bases; nucleotides outside the gene matches: 9. The CDR3 loop spans 16 amino acids. Germline CDR1 SGHTA, CDR2 FQGTGA. The CDR3 protein is CASSLTVAGLGDEQFF. The DNA of the CDR3 is TGTGCCAGCAGCTTAACTGTAGCGGGACTGGGCGATGAGCAGTTCTTC.

Only a few counts were recorded for this clonotype. The V and J genes are TRBV6-1 and TRBJ2-3, with 9 bases that match TRBD2. Trimming at V came to 6 bases and at J to 5 bases, leaving 12 bases not matched to a gene. CDR3 size: 16 residues. CDR1 is MNHNS, CDR2 SASEGT, per germline. CDR3 nucleotides: TGTGCCAGCAGAGACTATACGGGACTAGCTGAAGATACGCAGTATTTT. Translated, it gives CASRDYTGLAEDTQYF.

The chain is built from TRBV4-3 and TRBJ2-3; D may be TRBD1 (5 bases). Trimming shortened V by 0 bases and J by 2 bases, and 15 bases separated the two germline ends. Germline V gene sequence: CDR1 LGHNA, CDR2 YSLEER. The CDR3 covers 17 residues. Here the CDR3 reads CASSQDEVGPFTDTQYF. CDR3 coding DNA: TGCGCCAGCAGCCAAGATGAGGTGGGGCCATTCACAGATACGCAGTATTTT.

The chain recombines TRBV28 with TRBJ2-7; 9 bases align to TRBD2. Germline V gene sequence: CDR1 MDHEN, CDR2 SYDVKM. V lost 7 bases and J lost 7; bases outside the gene matches: 23. The CDR3 is made up of 18 amino acids. The CDR3 reads CASIGYGREGNTYNEQYF. The CDR3 bases are TGTGCCAGCATTGGGTACGGGCGGGAGGGGAACACCTACAATGAGCAGTACTTC.

This clonotype was counted only a few times. The rearrangement links TRBV10-1 to TRBJ2-1; D is perhaps TRBD2 (6 bases). This CDR3 region has 17 residues. V lost 5 bases and J 0 bases, leaving 17 bases between the germline ends. Germline V CDR1 and CDR2: WNHNN, SYGVQD (reference sequence). CDR3 nucleotides: TGCGCCAGCAGTCCCGCGGGGATGGGTCGCTCCTACAATGAGCAGTTCTTC. Encoded protein: CASSPAGMGRSYNEQFF.

This clonotype was seen repeatedly, ten times or more. The chain is built from TRBV20-1 and TRBJ2-5, with D unclear. The CDR3 length is 13 residues. Trimming cost V 0 bases and J 5 bases, with 10 bases left between them. Germline V gene sequence: CDR1 DFQATT, CDR2 SNEGSKA (reference sequence). CDR3 sequence (DNA): TGCAGTGCTAGAGACAGGTTGAAGGAGACCCAGTACTTC. Translated, it gives CSARDRLKETQYF.

V is TRBV5-1 and J is TRBJ1-2, with 8 bases aligning to TRBD1. Per the germline V gene, CDR1 is SGHRS and CDR2 is YFSETQ. V lost 0 bases and J lost 7; bases outside the gene matches: 17. This CDR3 contains 18 residues. The CDR3 protein is CASSLVQGAIFGDCGYTF. The CDR3 region has the DNA TGCGCCAGCAGCTTGGTGCAGGGGGCTATTTTTGGGGACTGTGGCTACACCTTC.

V and J are TRBV6-1 and TRBJ2-3; 9 nucleotides line up with TRBD2. Germline V gene data show CDR1 as MNHNS and CDR2 as SASEGT. The CDR3 sequence is 16 residues long. After removal of 0 bases from V and 6 bases from J, the junction contained 7 bases not matched to a gene. The CDR3 is CASSEALLAGTDTQYF. The CDR3 nucleotides are TGTGCCAGCAGTGAAGCGCTGCTAGCGGGGACGGATACGCAGTATTTT.

This sequence joins TRBV7-8 and TRBJ2-7; 13 nucleotides line up with TRBD2. Germline V gives CDR1 SGHVS, CDR2 FQNEAQ. The CDR3 length is 15 residues. The ends lost 4 bases at V and 2 bases at J; junction bases unmatched: 2. The CDR3: CASSWGLAGTYEQYF. The CDR3, as DNA: TGTGCCAGCAGCTGGGGACTAGCGGGGACCTACGAGCAGTACTTC.

The J gene is TRBJ2-5, the V gene TRBV20-1, with 10 bases identical to TRBD2. Losses at the gene ends were 6 bases for V and 2 bases for J; bases not matched to a gene: 3. The CDR3 extends over 13 amino acids. Germline V gene sequence: CDR1 DFQATT, CDR2 SNEGSKA (reference sequence). The CDR3 DNA is TGCAGTGCCGGGACTAGCGTTCAAGAGACCCAGTACTTC. Residues: CSAGTSVQETQYF.

CDR3 sequence: CASSPDREVTDTQYF. CDR3 nucleotide sequence: TGTGCCAGCAGCCCCGACAGGGAGGTCACAGATACGCAGTATTTT. V is TRBV27 and J is TRBJ2-3, with a tentative D call TRBD1 (7 bases). Germline values: CDR1 MNHEY, CDR2 SMNVEV (reference sequence). CDR3 length: 15 residues. The germline V and J ends were trimmed by 6 bases and 2 bases, with 15 bases remaining between them.